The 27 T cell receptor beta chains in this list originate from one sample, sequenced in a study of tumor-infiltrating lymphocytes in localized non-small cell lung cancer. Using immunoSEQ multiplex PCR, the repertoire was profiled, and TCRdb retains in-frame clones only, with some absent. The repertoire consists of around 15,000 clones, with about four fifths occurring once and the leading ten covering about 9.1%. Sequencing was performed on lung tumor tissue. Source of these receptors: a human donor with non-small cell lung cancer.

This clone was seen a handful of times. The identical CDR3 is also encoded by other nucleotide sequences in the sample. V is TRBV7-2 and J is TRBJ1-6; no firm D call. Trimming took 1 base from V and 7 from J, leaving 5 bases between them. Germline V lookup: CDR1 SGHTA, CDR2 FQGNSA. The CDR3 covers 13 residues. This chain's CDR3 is CASSLEGNSPLHF. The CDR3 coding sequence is TGTGCCAGCAGCTTAGAGGGAAATTCACCCCTCCACTTT.

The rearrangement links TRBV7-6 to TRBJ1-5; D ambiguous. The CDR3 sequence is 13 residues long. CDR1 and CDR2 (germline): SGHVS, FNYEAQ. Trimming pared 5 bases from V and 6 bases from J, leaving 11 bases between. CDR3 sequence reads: CASSQTTGQPQHF. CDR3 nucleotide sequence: TGTGCCAGCAGCCAGACCACCGGTCAGCCCCAGCATTTT.

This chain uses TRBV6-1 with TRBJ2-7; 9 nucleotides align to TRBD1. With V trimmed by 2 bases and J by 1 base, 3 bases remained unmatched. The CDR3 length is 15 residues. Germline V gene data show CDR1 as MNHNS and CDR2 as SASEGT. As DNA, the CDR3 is TGTGCCAGCAGTGAAACGGACAGGGGATCCTACGAGCAGTACTTC. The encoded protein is CASSETDRGSYEQYF.

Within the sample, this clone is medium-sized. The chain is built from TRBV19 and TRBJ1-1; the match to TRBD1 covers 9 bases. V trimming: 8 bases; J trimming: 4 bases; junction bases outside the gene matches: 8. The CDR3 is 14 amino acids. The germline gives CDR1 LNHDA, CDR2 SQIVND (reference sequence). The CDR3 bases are TGTGCCAGTGCCCCCGGGACAGGGCTCACTGAAGCTTTCTTT. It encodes CASAPGTGLTEAFF.

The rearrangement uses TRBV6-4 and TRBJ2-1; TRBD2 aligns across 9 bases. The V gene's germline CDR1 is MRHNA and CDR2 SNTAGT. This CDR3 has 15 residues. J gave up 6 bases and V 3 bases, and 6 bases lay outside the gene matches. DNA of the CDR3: TGTGCCAGCAGTGAAGGCGGGGGGGCCGCCAATGAGCAGTTCTTC. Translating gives CASSEGGGAANEQFF.

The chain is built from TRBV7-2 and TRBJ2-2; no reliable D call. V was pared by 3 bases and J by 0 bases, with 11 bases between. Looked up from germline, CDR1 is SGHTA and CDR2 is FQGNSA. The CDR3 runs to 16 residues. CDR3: CASSLAHLSNTGELFF. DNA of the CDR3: TGTGCCAGCAGCTTGGCACACCTTTCGAACACCGGGGAGCTGTTTTTT.

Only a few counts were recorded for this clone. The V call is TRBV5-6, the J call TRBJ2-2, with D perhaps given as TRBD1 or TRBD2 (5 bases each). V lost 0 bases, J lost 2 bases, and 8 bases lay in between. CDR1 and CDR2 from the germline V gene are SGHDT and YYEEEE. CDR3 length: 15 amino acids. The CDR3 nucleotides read TGTGCCAGCAGCTTGGGGGGGACCAACACCGGGGAGCTGTTTTTT. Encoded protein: CASSLGGTNTGELFF.

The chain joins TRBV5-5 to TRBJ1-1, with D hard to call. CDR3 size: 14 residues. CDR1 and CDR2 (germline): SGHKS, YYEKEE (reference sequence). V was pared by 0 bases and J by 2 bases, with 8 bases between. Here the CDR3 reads CASSLGQVNTEAFF. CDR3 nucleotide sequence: TGTGCCAGCAGCTTGGGGCAGGTTAACACTGAAGCTTTCTTT.

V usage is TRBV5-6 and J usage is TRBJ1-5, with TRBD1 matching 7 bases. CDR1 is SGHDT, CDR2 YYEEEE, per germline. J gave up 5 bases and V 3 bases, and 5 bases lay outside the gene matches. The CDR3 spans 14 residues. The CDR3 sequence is CASSWQGGDQPQHF. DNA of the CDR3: TGTGCCAGCAGCTGGCAGGGGGGGGATCAGCCCCAGCATTTT.

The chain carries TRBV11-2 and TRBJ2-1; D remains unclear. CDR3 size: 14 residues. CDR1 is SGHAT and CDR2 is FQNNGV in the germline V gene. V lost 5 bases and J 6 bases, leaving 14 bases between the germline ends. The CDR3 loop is CASSKSRPSNEQFF. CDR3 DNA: TGTGCCAGCAGCAAGTCTCGGCCTTCCAATGAGCAGTTCTTC.

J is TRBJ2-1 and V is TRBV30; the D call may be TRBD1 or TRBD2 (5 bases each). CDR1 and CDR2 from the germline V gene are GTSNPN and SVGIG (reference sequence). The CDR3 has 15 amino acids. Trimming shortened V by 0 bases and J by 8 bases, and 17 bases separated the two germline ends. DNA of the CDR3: TGTGCCTGGAGTGTAGTGGGACGAAGATTGGATGAGCAGTTCTTC. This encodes CAWSVVGRRLDEQFF.

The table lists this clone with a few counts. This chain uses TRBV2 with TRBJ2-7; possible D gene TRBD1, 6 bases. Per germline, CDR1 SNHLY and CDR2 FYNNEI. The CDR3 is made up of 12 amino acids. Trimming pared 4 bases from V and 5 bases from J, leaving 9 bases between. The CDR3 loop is CASSVNRDEQYF. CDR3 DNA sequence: TGTGCCAGCAGTGTAAACAGGGACGAGCAGTACTTC.

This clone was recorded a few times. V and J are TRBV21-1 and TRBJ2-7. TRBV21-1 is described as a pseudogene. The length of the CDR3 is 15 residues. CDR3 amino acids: CASSMNQGDSYEQYF. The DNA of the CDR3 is TGTGCCAGCAGCATGAACCAGGGAGACTCCTACGAGCAGTACTTC.

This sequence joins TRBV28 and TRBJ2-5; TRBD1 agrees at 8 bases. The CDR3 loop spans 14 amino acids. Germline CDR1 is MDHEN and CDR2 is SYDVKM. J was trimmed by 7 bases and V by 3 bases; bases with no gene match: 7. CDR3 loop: CASSFPGQVGTQYF. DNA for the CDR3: TGTGCCAGCAGTTTTCCGGGACAGGTTGGGACCCAGTACTTC.

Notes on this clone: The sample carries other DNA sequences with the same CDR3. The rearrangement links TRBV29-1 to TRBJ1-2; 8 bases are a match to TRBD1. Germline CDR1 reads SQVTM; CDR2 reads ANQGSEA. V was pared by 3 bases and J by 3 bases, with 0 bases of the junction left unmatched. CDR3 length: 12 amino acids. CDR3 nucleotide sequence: TGCAGCGTTGAGGACAGGGACTATGGCTACACCTTC. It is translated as CSVEDRDYGYTF.

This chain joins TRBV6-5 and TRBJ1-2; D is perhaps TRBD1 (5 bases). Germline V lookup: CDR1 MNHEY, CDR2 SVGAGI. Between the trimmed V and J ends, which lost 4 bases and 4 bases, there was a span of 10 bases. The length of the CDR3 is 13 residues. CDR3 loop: CASSSLTGYGYTF. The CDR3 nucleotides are TGTGCCAGCAGTTCACTCACAGGCTATGGCTACACCTTC.

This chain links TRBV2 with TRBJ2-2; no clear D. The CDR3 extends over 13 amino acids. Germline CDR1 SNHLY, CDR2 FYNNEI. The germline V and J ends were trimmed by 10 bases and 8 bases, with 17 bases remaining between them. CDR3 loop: CATTVAPEGELFF. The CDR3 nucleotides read TGTGCCACCACGGTTGCCCCAGAGGGGGAGCTGTTTTTT. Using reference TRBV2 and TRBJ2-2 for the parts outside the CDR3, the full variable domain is EPEVTQTPSHQVTQMGQEVILRCVPISNHLYFYWYRQILGQKVEFLVSFYNNEISEKSEIFDDQFSVERPDGSNFTLKIRSTKLEDSAMYFCATTVAPEGELFFGEGSRLTVL.

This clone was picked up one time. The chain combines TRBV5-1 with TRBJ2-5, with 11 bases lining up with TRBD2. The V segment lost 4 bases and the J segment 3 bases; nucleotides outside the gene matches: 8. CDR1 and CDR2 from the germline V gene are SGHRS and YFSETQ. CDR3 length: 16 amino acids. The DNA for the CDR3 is TGCGCCAGCAGCCCGACCGGGACTAGCGGAGAAGAGACCCAGTACTTC. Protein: CASSPTGTSGEETQYF.

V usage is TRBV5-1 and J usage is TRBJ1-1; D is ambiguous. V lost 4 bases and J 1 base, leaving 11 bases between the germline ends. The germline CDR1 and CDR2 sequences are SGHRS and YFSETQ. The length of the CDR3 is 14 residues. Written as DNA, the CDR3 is TGCGCCAGCAGCACTGAAATTTCGAACACTGAAGCTTTCTTT. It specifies CASSTEISNTEAFF.

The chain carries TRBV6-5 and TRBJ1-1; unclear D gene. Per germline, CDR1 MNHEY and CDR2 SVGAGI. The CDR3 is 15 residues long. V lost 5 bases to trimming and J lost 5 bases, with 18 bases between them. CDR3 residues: CASSRPLAGGTEAFF. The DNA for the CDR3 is TGTGCCAGCAGTCGACCGCTAGCTGGCGGGACTGAAGCTTTCTTT.

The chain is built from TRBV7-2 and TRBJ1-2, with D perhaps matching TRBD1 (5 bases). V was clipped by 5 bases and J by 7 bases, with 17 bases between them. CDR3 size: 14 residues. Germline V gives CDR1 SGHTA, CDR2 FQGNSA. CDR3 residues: CASSPGGSPFGYTF. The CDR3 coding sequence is TGTGCCAGCAGCCCGGGGGGTTCTCCTTTTGGCTACACCTTC.

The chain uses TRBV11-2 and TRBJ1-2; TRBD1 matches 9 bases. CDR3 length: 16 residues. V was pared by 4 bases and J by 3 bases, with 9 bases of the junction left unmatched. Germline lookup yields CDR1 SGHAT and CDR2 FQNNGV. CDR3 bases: TGTGCCAGCAGCTCTACAGGGGGCAGGGTGTACTATGGCTACACCTTC. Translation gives CASSSTGGRVYYGYTF.

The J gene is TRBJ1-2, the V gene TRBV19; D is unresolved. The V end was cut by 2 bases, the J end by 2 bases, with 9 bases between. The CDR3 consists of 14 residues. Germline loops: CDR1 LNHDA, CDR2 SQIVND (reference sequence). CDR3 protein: CASSIQAKNYGYTF. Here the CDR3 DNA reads TGTGCCAGTAGTATACAGGCGAAAAACTATGGCTACACCTTC.

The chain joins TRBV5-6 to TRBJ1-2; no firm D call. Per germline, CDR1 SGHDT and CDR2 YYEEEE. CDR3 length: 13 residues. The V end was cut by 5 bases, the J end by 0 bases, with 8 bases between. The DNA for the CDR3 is TGTGCCAGCAGATCGGAACCTAACTATGGCTACACCTTC. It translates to CASRSEPNYGYTF.

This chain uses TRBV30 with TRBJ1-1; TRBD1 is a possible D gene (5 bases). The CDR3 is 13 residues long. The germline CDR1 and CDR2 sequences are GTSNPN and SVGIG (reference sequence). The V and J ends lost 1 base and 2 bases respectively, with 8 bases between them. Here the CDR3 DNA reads TGTGCCTGGAGTGGACAGCATAACACTGAAGCTTTCTTT. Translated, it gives CAWSGQHNTEAFF.

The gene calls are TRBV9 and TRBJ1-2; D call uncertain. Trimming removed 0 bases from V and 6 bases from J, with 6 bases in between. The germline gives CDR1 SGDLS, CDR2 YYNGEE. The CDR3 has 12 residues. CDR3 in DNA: TGTGCCAGCAGCGTAGTAGGTGATGGCTACACCTTC. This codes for CASSVVGDGYTF.

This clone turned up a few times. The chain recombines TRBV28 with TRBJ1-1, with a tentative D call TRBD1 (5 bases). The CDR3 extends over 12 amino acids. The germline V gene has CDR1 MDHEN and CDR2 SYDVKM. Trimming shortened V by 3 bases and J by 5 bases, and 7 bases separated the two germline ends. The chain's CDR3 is CASSFPGTEAFF. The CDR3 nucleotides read TGTGCCAGCAGTTTCCCAGGGACTGAAGCTTTCTTT.